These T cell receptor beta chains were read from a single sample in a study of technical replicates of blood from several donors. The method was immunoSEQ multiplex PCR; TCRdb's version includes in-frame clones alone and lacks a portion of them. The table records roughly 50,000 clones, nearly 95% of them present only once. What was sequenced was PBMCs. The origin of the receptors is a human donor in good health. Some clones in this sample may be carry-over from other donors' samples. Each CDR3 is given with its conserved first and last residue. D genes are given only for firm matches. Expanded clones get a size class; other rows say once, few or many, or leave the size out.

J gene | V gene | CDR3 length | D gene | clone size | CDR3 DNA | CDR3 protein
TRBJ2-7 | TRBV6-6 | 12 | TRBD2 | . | TGTGCCAGCAGTGGGAGGGGCTACGAGCAGTACTTC | CASSGRGYEQYF
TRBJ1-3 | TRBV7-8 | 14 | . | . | TGTGCCAGCCGCGGGGGACCCTCTGGAAACACCATATATTTT | CASRGGPSGNTIYF
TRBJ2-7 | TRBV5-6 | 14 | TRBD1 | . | TGTGCCAGCAGCTTGACGGGACAGTTCTTCGAGCAGTACTTC | CASSLTGQFFEQYF
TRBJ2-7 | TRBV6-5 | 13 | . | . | TGTGCCAGCAGTTACCGGGGTCCCTACGAGCAGTACTTC | CASSYRGPYEQYF
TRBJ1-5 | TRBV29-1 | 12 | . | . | TGCAGCGTGGGGGGAGGTGGTCAGCCCCAGCATTTT | CSVGGGGQPQHF
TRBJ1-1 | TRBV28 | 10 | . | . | TGTGCCACCGTAGACACTGAAGCTTTCTTT | CATVDTEAFF
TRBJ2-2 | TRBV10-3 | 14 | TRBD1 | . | TGTGCCATCAGTCACAGGGGGAGGCCCGGGGAGCTGTTTTTT | CAISHRGRPGELFF
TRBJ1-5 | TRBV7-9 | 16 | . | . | TGTGCCAGCAGCCCGTGGAGTGGTGACGGCAATCAGCCCCAGCATTTT | CASSPWSGDGNQPQHF
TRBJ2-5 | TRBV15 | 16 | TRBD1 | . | TGTGCCACCAGCAGAGATTTCCAGGGGGCTTTAGAGACCCAGTACTTC | CATSRDFQGALETQYF
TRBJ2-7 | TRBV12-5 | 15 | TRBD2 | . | TGTGCTAGTGCCACGGAATTAGCGGGTACCTACGAGCAGTACTTC | CASATELAGTYEQYF
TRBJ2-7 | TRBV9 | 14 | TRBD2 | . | TGTGCCAGCAGCCCCGGGACTAGCGACTACGAGCAGTACTTC | CASSPGTSDYEQYF
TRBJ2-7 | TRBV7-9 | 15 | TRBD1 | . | TGTGCCAGCAGCTTGGGGCAGGGGGTCCCCGACGAGCAGTACTTC | CASSLGQGVPDEQYF
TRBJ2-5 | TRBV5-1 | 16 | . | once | TGCGCCAGCAGCTTACTATTCGCGGCCCAGGGGGAGACCCAGTACTTC | CASSLLFAAQGETQYF
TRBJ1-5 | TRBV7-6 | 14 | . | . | TGTGCCAGCAGCTTAGGGGGGCCCGATCAGCCCCAGCATTTT | CASSLGGPDQPQHF
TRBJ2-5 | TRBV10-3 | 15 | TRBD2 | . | TGTGCCATCAGTGAGTCGGCGGGGGGCAGGGAGACCCAGTACTTC | CAISESAGGRETQYF
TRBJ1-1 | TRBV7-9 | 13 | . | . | TGTGCCAGCAGCATGAACAGTAACACTGAAGCTTTCTTT | CASSMNSNTEAFF
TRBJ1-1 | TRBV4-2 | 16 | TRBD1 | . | TGTGCCAGCAGCCAAGTAGGGGACAGGGGCGTGCATGAAGCTTTCTTT | CASSQVGDRGVHEAFF
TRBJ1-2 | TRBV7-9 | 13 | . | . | TGTGCCAGCAGCTTAGTAGGGGGTGAAGGCTACACCTTC | CASSLVGGEGYTF